A selection of T cell receptor beta chains follows, all from one sample in a study of T-cell memory formation after mild COVID-19. Each CDR3 protein is one row after TCRdb ran MiXCR on the 5' RACE reads. The sample has approximately 290,000 distinct CDR3 sequences, around 19% seen once. Specimen: PBMCs or a T cell subset sorted from them (not recorded which). Receptors were obtained from a man aged 18 to 29 who had mild COVID-19 (a few samples of this study predate the infection). Cell type and time point are not known. The CDR3 runs from the conserved cysteine through the conserved F or W. A D gene is named only where the DNA matches it firmly. A clone size is listed for some rows: how often the clone was seen (once, few, many), or a class if it is expanded.

v_call	d_call	clone_size	j_call	cdr3_nt	cdr3_aa
TRBV20-1	TRBD2	-	TRBJ2-1	TGCAGTGCTAGGTACCGGGAGGCTGAGCAGTTCTTC	CSARYREAEQFF
TRBV7-9	-	few	TRBJ2-3	TGTGCCAGCAGCCGCCAGGAAACAGATACGCAGTATTTT	CASSRQETDTQYF
TRBV28	-	few	TRBJ2-3	TGTGCCAGCAGTCCCGGCTACACAGATACGCAGTATTTT	CASSPGYTDTQYF
TRBV6-5	-	-	TRBJ1-1	TGTGCCAGCAGTTGGGGATCTGAAGCCTTCTTT	CASSWGSEAFF
TRBV30	-	-	TRBJ2-1	TGTGCCTGGAGGGTAGTGGATGAGCAGTTCTTC	CAWRVVDEQFF
TRBV6-5	-	-	TRBJ1-1	TGTGCCAGCAGTTCCTTGTCAGTACACACTGAAGCTTTCTTT	CASSSLSVHTEAFF
TRBV20-1	TRBD1	-	TRBJ1-6	TGCAGTGCTAGCTCTGACAGGGAGAGATCACCCCTCCACTTT	CSASSDRERSPLHF
TRBV30	-	-	TRBJ2-7	TGTGCCTGGACTACAGGGGACTTCCCCCACGAGCAGTACTTC	CAWTTGDFPHEQYF
TRBV11-2	-	-	TRBJ2-7	TGTGCCAGCAGCCGGGCGGGGAGCGGCGAGCAGTACTTC	CASSRAGSGEQYF
TRBV2	-	-	TRBJ2-2	TGTGCCAGCAGACGAGATTGGGACACCGGGGAGCTGTTTTTT	CASRRDWDTGELFF
TRBV10-3	TRBD1	-	TRBJ2-7	TGTGCCTCCTTAGGGACAGAGAGCTCCTACGAGCAGTACTTC	CASLGTESSYEQYF
TRBV2	TRBD1	-	TRBJ1-1	TGTGCCAGCCGGCGATCACAGGGGATGAACACTGAAGCTTTCTTT	CASRRSQGMNTEAFF
TRBV5-1	TRBD1	few	TRBJ1-2	TGCGCCAGCAGCTTGGGCCCGGACAGGGTTGACGGCTACACCTTC	CASSLGPDRVDGYTF
TRBV6-1	-	-	TRBJ1-2	TGTGCCAGCAGCCTCAGGGTTTCCTATGGCTACACCTTC	CASSLRVSYGYTF
TRBV7-9	-	-	TRBJ2-1	TGTGCCAGCAGCTTAGACCAGTCGCGGAAGTTCTTC	CASSLDQSRKFF
TRBV10-3	-	-	TRBJ2-7	TGTGCCATCAGTGAGGCAGGGAACCGGTACTTC	CAISEAGNRYF
TRBV19	-	-	TRBJ1-4	TGTGCCAGTCGAGGCCTCCACAACAGGGCGAATAATGAAAAACTGTTTTTT	CASRGLHNRANNEKLFF
TRBV7-2	TRBD1	few	TRBJ1-5	TGTGCCAGCAGCGCCGGGACAGGGGTCCAGCCCCAGCATTTT	CASSAGTGVQPQHF
TRBV5-1	TRBD1	-	TRBJ1-6	TGCGCCAGCAGCACAAGACAGGGATTGTCACCCCTCCACTTT	CASSTRQGLSPLHF